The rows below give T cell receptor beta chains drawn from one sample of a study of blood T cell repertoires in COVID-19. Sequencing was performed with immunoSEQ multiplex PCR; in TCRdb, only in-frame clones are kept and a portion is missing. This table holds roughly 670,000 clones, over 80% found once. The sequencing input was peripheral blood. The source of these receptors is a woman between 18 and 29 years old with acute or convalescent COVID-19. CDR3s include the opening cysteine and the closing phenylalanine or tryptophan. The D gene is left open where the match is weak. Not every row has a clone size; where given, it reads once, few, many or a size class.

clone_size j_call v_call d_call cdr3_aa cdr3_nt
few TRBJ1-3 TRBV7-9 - CASSFGLSGSGNTIYF TGTGCCAGCAGCTTCGGACTTTCTGGCTCTGGAAACACCATATATTTT
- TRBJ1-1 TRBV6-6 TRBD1 CASSPDRGRRGAEAFF TGTGCCAGCAGTCCGGACAGGGGGCGAAGGGGCGCTGAAGCTTTCTTT
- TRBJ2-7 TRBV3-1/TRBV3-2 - CASSQAVDGGTYTEQYF TGTGCCAGCAGCCAAGCCGTGGACGGGGGGACATACACCGAGCAGTACTTC
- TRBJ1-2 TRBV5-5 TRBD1 CASSVTTGVYGYTF TGTGCCAGCAGCGTTACGACAGGGGTCTATGGCTACACCTTC
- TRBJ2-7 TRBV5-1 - CASSFDRTYEQYF TGCGCCAGCAGCTTTGACAGGACCTACGAGCAGTACTTC
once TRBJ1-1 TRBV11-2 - CASSLGQVEAFF TGTGCCAGCAGCCTCGGTCAAGTGGAGGCTTTCTTT
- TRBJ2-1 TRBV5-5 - CASSSSLNEQFF TGTGCCAGCAGCTCAAGCCTTAATGAGCAGTTCTTC
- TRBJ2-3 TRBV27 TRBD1 CASSGGQGAGDTQYF TGTGCCAGCAGTGGCGGACAGGGGGCGGGAGATACGCAGTATTTT
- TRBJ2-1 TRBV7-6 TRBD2 CASSVTSGHNEQFF TGTGCCAGCAGCGTGACTAGCGGTCACAATGAGCAGTTCTTC
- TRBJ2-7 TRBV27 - CASSPGFSYEQYF TGTGCCAGCAGCCCGGGATTCTCCTACGAGCAGTACTTC
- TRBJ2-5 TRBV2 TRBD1 CASSSGGEKTQYF TGTGCCAGCAGTTCAGGGGGCGAGAAGACCCAGTACTTC
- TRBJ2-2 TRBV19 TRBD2 CASKAGGPGELFF TGTGCCAGTAAAGCGGGGGGCCCCGGGGAGCTGTTTTTT
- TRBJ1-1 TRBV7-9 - CASSLVQNPEAFF TGTGCCAGCAGCTTAGTACAGAACCCTGAAGCTTTCTTT
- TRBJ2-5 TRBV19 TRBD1 CASTDRGRGETQYF TGTGCCAGTACCGACAGGGGCAGAGGGGAGACCCAGTACTTC
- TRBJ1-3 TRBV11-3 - CASSLGTGTQGNTIYF TGTGCCAGCAGCTTAGGAACTGGTACGCAAGGAAACACCATATATTTT
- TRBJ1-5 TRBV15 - CATSRGETEPQHF TGTGCCACCAGCAGGGGTGAGACAGAGCCCCAGCATTTT
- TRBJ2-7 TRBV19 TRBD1 CASSMYRGEQYF TGTGCCAGTAGTATGTACAGGGGCGAGCAGTACTTC
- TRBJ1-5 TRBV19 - CASTFQGFGQPQHF TGTGCCAGCACCTTCCAGGGGTTCGGTCAGCCCCAGCATTTT
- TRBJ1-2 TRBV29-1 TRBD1 CSVEGQGRYGYTF TGCAGCGTTGAGGGACAGGGGAGGTATGGCTACACCTTC
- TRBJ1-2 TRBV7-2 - CASSLAQAGYTF TGTGCCAGCAGCTTAGCACAGGCTGGCTACACCTTC
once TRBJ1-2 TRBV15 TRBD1 CATSQDRAYGYTF TGTGCCACCAGCCAGGACAGGGCCTATGGCTACACCTTC
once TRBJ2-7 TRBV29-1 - CSVESGSNEQYF TGCAGCGTTGAGAGTGGTAGTAACGAGCAGTACTTC
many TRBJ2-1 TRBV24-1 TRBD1 CATSDFRQGPYNEQFF TGTGCCACCAGTGATTTCAGACAGGGACCCTACAATGAGCAGTTCTTC
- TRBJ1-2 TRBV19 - CASSTQVKFDGYTF TGTGCCAGTAGTACACAGGTGAAGTTTGATGGCTACACCTTC
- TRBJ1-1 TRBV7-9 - CASSRRGDGGTEAFF TGTGCCAGCAGCCGCAGAGGGGACGGGGGCACTGAAGCTTTCTTT
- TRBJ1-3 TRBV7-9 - CASSPGEAPGNTIYF TGTGCCAGCAGCCCGGGAGAGGCCCCTGGAAACACCATATATTTT
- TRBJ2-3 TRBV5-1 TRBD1 CASSQGGTDTQYF TGCGCCAGCAGTCAGGGGGGCACAGATACGCAGTATTTT
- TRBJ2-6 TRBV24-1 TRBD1 CATSDTQGAYSGANVLTF TGTGCCACCAGTGATACACAGGGGGCGTATTCCGGGGCCAACGTCCTGACTTTC
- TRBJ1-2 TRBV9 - CASRDMRNYGYTF TGTGCCAGCAGGGACATGAGGAACTATGGCTACACCTTC
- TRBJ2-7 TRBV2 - CASSEFRSEQYF TGTGCCAGCAGTGAATTTCGGTCCGAGCAGTACTTC
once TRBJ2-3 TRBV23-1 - CASSQWGRGLGTDTQYF TGCGCCAGCAGTCAATGGGGGCGGGGGCTCGGCACAGATACGCAGTATTTT
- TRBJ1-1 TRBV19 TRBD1 CASSRDRATEAFF TGTGCCAGTAGTAGAGACAGGGCTACTGAAGCTTTCTTT
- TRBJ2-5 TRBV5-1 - CASSSLARTDQETQYF TGCGCCAGCAGCTCCCTGGCCCGGACAGATCAAGAGACCCAGTACTTC
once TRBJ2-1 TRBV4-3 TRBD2 CASSQAQRGGYEQFF TGCGCCAGCAGCCAAGCCCAGCGGGGGGGCTATGAGCAGTTCTTC
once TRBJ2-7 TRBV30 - CAWRGGATYEQYF TGTGCCTGGAGGGGGGGGGCCACCTACGAGCAGTACTTC
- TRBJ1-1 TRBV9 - CASSTGDMNTEAFF TGTGCCAGCAGCACGGGGGATATGAACACTGAAGCTTTCTTT
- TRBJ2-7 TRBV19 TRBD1 CASSSRDRGPNEQYF TGTGCCAGTAGTTCGAGGGACAGGGGGCCCAACGAGCAGTACTTC
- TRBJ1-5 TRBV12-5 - CASGLDYSQPQHF TGTGCTAGTGGTTTGGATTATTCGCAGCCCCAGCATTTT
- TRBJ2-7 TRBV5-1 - CASSFGWQGYEQYF TGCGCCAGCAGCTTCGGGTGGCAGGGCTACGAGCAGTACTTC
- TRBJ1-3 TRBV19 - CASSIGRVSGNTIYF TGTGCCAGTAGTATTGGGCGGGTCTCTGGAAACACCATATATTTT
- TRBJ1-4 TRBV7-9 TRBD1 CASSLDRATNEKLFF TGTGCCAGCAGCTTGGACAGGGCAACTAATGAAAAACTGTTTTTT